A selection of T cell receptor beta chains follows, all from one sample in a study of T-cell reconstitution after alpha-beta-depleted transplantation in children. TCRdb independently ran MiXCR on the PCR reads; one entry per CDR3 protein. The top ten clones hold roughly 31% of a sample with just over 950,000 distinct CDR3 sequences, about 29% of them seen once. The material was PBMCs, mostly from graft donor cells, obtained 360 days after TCRalphabeta/CD19-depleted stem cell transplant. The receptors stem from a boy in the first two years of life who had a stem cell transplant for SCID, so the T cells may come from the graft donor. The CDR3 runs from the conserved cysteine through the conserved F or W. Fields, in order: CDR3 DNA, CDR3 protein, J gene, V gene, clone size, D gene. A D gene is named only where the DNA matches it firmly. Not every row has a clone size; where given, it reads once, few, many or a size class.

CDR3nt: TGTGCCAGCAGTCTACTTGAGGAGAGCAATCAGCCCCAGCATTTT
CDR3aa: CASSLLEESNQPQHF
j_gene: TRBJ1-5
v_gene: TRBV28
abundance: .
d_gene: .

CDR3nt: TGTGCCACCAGCAGTCCGTTATTGAACACTGAAGCTTTCTTT
CDR3aa: CATSSPLLNTEAFF
j_gene: TRBJ1-1
v_gene: TRBV15
abundance: .
d_gene: .

CDR3nt: TGCGCCAGCAGCCAGACGCACCACGGAACCGGGGAGCTGTTTTTT
CDR3aa: CASSQTHHGTGELFF
j_gene: TRBJ2-2
v_gene: TRBV4-3
abundance: few
d_gene: .

CDR3nt: TGTGCCTCATCGGTGGACAGGATAAGGGATGAGCAGTTCTTC
CDR3aa: CASSVDRIRDEQFF
j_gene: TRBJ2-1
v_gene: TRBV7-7
abundance: .
d_gene: TRBD1

CDR3nt: TGTGCCAGCAGTTACAGATACAGGGCGGCCACTGAAGCTTTCTTT
CDR3aa: CASSYRYRAATEAFF
j_gene: TRBJ1-1
v_gene: TRBV6-5
abundance: few
d_gene: .

CDR3nt: TGTGCCAGCAGTACAGGCATGTCTAGAGGTTTGGAGACCCAGTACTTC
CDR3aa: CASSTGMSRGLETQYF
j_gene: TRBJ2-5
v_gene: TRBV6-2/TRBV6-3
abundance: .
d_gene: .

CDR3nt: TGTGCCAGCAGCGGACAGGGGGCAACTCGGACTTTTTTT
CDR3aa: CASSGQGATRTFF
j_gene: TRBJ1-4
v_gene: TRBV5-5
abundance: .
d_gene: TRBD1

CDR3nt: TGCAGTGGGAGCGGTACCACCTACGAGCAGTACTTC
CDR3aa: CSGSGTTYEQYF
j_gene: TRBJ2-7
v_gene: TRBV20-1
abundance: .
d_gene: .

CDR3nt: TGTGCCAGCAGCTTAGGGTCTAGCGGGGACACGGATACGCAGTATTTT
CDR3aa: CASSLGSSGDTDTQYF
j_gene: TRBJ2-3
v_gene: TRBV7-2
abundance: many
d_gene: TRBD2

CDR3nt: TGTGCCAGCAGCTTAGATCCGCGGTCTGGAGAGACCCAGTACTTC
CDR3aa: CASSLDPRSGETQYF
j_gene: TRBJ2-5
v_gene: TRBV11-2
abundance: .
d_gene: .

CDR3nt: TGCAGTGCTAGGGGTATAGCGGGGGCCTTCTACAATGAGCAGTTCTTC
CDR3aa: CSARGIAGAFYNEQFF
j_gene: TRBJ2-1
v_gene: TRBV20-1
abundance: .
d_gene: TRBD2

CDR3nt: TGTGCCACCAGTTCAGGGTTTCTGGGTGAGCAGTTCTTC
CDR3aa: CATSSGFLGEQFF
j_gene: TRBJ2-1
v_gene: TRBV24-1
abundance: .
d_gene: .

CDR3nt: TGTGCCAGCAGTCCCGAGTTCCCGAACACTGAAGCTTTCTTT
CDR3aa: CASSPEFPNTEAFF
j_gene: TRBJ1-1
v_gene: TRBV6-1
abundance: few
d_gene: .

CDR3nt: TGTGCCAGCAGTTTAAATTTCGGTGAACCACAGGTGGTGAATGAGCAGTTCTTC
CDR3aa: CASSLNFGEPQVVNEQFF
j_gene: TRBJ2-1
v_gene: TRBV27
abundance: .
d_gene: .